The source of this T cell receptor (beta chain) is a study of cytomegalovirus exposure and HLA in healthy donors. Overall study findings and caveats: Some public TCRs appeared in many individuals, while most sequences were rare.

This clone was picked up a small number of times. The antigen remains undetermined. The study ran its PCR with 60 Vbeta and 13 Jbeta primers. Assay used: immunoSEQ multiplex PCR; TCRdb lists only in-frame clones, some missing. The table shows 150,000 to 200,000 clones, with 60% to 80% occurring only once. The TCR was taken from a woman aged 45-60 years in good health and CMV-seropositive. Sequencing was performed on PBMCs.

The CDR3 nucleotides are TGTGCCAGCAGCTTCCTCGTCGACAGGGCCGGGGAGCTGTTTTTT. This sequence encodes CASSFLVDRAGELFF. The V call is TRBV7-2, the J call TRBJ2-2; TRBD1 matches 7 bases. Germline loops: CDR1 SGHTA, CDR2 FQGNSA. J gave up 6 bases and V 3 bases, and 7 bases lay outside the gene matches. The CDR3 sequence is 15 residues long.